This TCR beta chain originates from a study of PD-1 blockade in classical Hodgkin lymphoma. This clone was seen just once. Its antigen remains unidentified. Clones were read by immunoSEQ multiplex PCR, and TCRdb kept only the in-frame ones, dropping some. The data show 4,000 to 5,000 clones, with about four fifths seen just once and roughly 3.1% held by the top ten. Time point in this sample: cycle 4 day 1 (C4D1), after five to seven weeks of nivolumab. All patients relapsed after autologous stem cell transplantation, and brentuximab vedotin exposure varied. It was by magnetic negative selection that CD4+ T cells were purified from thawed PBMCs. General study results and limits: Those starting nivolumab under 1 year post-ASCT were excluded.

The germline V gene encodes CDR1 SGHTA and CDR2 FQGNSA. Trimming cost V 0 bases and J 4 bases, with 8 bases left between them. This CDR3 has 14 residues. The sequence derives from a human donor with classical Hodgkin lymphoma. Sequenced here: CD4+ T cells from blood, sampled before the fourth cycle of nivolumab. This chain uses TRBV7-2 with TRBJ2-3; no reliable D call. In DNA, the CDR3 is TGTGCCAGCAGCTTAGCGCTGACGGCAGATACGCAGTATTTT. Protein sequence: CASSLALTADTQYF.